The 23 T cell receptor beta chains below were found in one sample sequenced in a study of T-cell reconstitution after alpha-beta-depleted transplantation in children. The library targeted TCRbeta and was prepared with unique molecular identifiers. TCRdb itself ran the PCR reads through MiXCR, one entry per CDR3 protein. The table records more than 450,000 distinct CDR3 sequences, roughly 18% of them present only once. Sequenced here: PBMCs from the stem cell graft donor, sampled from the stem cell graft. These receptors came from a human donor who donated a stem cell graft to a child with acute lymphoblastic leukemia.

This chain joins TRBV30 and TRBJ2-1; D is uncertain. Per germline, CDR1 GTSNPN and CDR2 SVGIG (reference sequence). Trimming removed 1 base from V and 0 bases from J, with 7 bases in between. The CDR3 is 14 residues long. The CDR3 region is CAWSAGSSYNEQFF. The CDR3 DNA follows: TGTGCCTGGAGTGCCGGGTCCTCCTACAATGAGCAGTTCTTC.

This clonotype was found a few times. The V and J genes are TRBV15 and TRBJ2-3; possibly TRBD2 for D (6 bases). The CDR3 length is 15 residues. V was clipped by 0 bases and J by 4 bases, with 11 bases between them. Germline CDR1 LNHNV, CDR2 YYDKDF (reference sequence). CDR3 residues: CATSRETGVPDTQYF. The CDR3 nucleotides are TGTGCCACCAGCAGAGAGACGGGAGTCCCAGATACGCAGTATTTT. The variable domain in full, completed from reference TRBV15 and TRBJ2-3, reads DAMVIQNPRYQVTQFGKPVTLSCSQTLNHNVMYWYQQKSSQAPKLLFHYYDKDFNNEADTPDNFQSRRPNTSFCFLDIRSPGLGDTAMYLCATSRETGVPDTQYFGPGTRLTVL.

The genes are TRBV5-1 and TRBJ1-1, with TRBD1 matching over 9 bases. V gave up 0 bases and J gave up 5 bases; unmatched junction bases: 2. The germline CDR1 and CDR2 sequences are SGHRS and YFSETQ. This CDR3 is 14 amino acids long. In DNA form, the CDR3 reads TGCGCCAGCAGCTTGGCGGGGACAGGGACTGAAGCTTTCTTT. Translation gives CASSLAGTGTEAFF.

This chain connects TRBV27 to TRBJ1-3; no reliable D call. The germline CDR1 and CDR2 sequences are MNHEY and SMNVEV (reference sequence). CDR3 length: 15 amino acids. V was shortened by 8 bases and J by 1 base, with 15 bases between the two germline ends. The CDR3 sequence is CASPRRPESGNTIYF. The CDR3, as DNA: TGTGCCAGCCCCAGGAGGCCGGAGTCTGGAAACACCATATATTTT.

This clonotype was seen a handful of times. The V gene is TRBV7-9, the J gene TRBJ2-1, with no clear D. The CDR3 is 13 residues long. Looked up from germline, CDR1 is SEHNR and CDR2 is FQNEAQ (reference sequence). V was shortened by 6 bases and J by 6 bases, with 12 bases between the two germline ends. The CDR3 DNA is TGTGCCAGCAGACAAGGACGCGGCAATGAGCAGTTCTTC. Its translation: CASRQGRGNEQFF. The full variable domain, in which reference TRBV7-9 and TRBJ2-1 provide the parts outside the CDR3, is DTGVSQNPRHKITKRGQNVTFRCDPISEHNRLYWYRQTLGQGPEFLTYFQNEAQLEKSRLLSDRFSAERPKGSFSTLEIQRTEQGDSAMYLCASRQGRGNEQFFGPGTRLTVL.

This chain links TRBV10-3 with TRBJ1-5, with a tentative D call TRBD1 (5 bases). The CDR3 loop spans 13 amino acids. The V end lost 3 bases, the J end lost 3 bases, and 6 bases lay between the germline ends. Germline CDR1 and CDR2: ENHRY and SYGVKD. In DNA form, the CDR3 reads TGTGCCATCAGTGACGGGACCAATCAGCCCCAGCATTTT. Translation: CAISDGTNQPQHF.

In the case of this clonotype: Since the CDR3 does not end with the conserved phenylalanine or tryptophan, this likely comes from a read error. The J gene is TRBJ2-7, the V gene TRBV6-1; 7 positions match TRBD2. CDR3 length: 14 residues. The germline V gene encodes CDR1 MNHNS and CDR2 SASEGT. V gave up 7 bases and J gave up 0 bases; unmatched junction bases: 6. The chain's CDR3 is CASTAAGASYEQYL. CDR3 nucleotides: TGTGCCAGCACCGCCGCGGGAGCCTCCTACGAGCAGTACCTC.

This clonotype was seen ten or more times. The chain links TRBV5-6 to TRBJ2-3; D is undetermined. Germline CDR1 SGHDT, CDR2 YYEEEE. V was clipped by 4 bases and J by 5 bases, with 8 bases between them. The CDR3 is made up of 12 amino acids. The CDR3 sequence is CASSPARDTQYF. The CDR3 region has the DNA TGTGCCAGCAGCCCAGCTCGAGATACGCAGTATTTT.

The V call is TRBV20-1, the J call TRBJ1-5, with 9 nucleotides matching TRBD1. The CDR3 totals 14 residues. V lost 1 base, J lost 2 bases, and 0 bases stayed unmatched. The germline CDR1 and CDR2 sequences are DFQATT and SNEGSKA (reference sequence). CDR3 loop: CSARGTGGNQPQHF. Here the CDR3 DNA reads TGCAGTGCTAGAGGGACAGGGGGCAATCAGCCCCAGCATTTT.

This clonotype was seen a handful of times. The rearrangement links TRBV11-1 to TRBJ2-3, with 14 bases that match TRBD2. The CDR3 is 18 residues long. Germline lookup yields CDR1 SGHAT and CDR2 FQDESV (reference sequence). J gave up 2 bases and V 1 base, and 5 bases lay outside the gene matches. The CDR3 DNA is TGTGCCAGCAGCTTAGGAGGGACTAGCGGGAGTATCACAGATACGCAGTATTTT. Amino acid sequence: CASSLGGTSGSITDTQYF.

This rearrangement joins TRBV6-5 to TRBJ1-4, with 9 bases fitting TRBD1. Germline trimming cut 0 bases from V and 8 bases from J; bases unmatched to any gene: 13. Germline lookup yields CDR1 MNHEY and CDR2 SVGAGI. The CDR3 contains 18 residues. The CDR3: CASSYSNRVGTGLEKLFF. CDR3 bases: TGTGCCAGCAGTTACTCGAACCGAGTCGGGACAGGGCTAGAAAAACTGTTTTTT.

This sequence joins TRBV20-1 and TRBJ1-5, with a tentative D call TRBD1 (6 bases). Trimming removed 2 bases from V and 5 bases from J, with 16 bases in between. The CDR3 spans 15 residues. CDR1 DFQATT and CDR2 SNEGSKA come from the germline V gene (reference sequence). The chain's CDR3 is CSARILGGRHQPQHF. Written as DNA, the CDR3 is TGCAGTGCTAGAATCTTGGGGGGGCGTCATCAGCCCCAGCATTTT.

This clonotype occurred a few times. The chain couples TRBV5-1 to TRBJ2-1; the D call may be TRBD1 or TRBD2 (5 bases each). Trimming removed 5 bases from V and 8 bases from J, with 11 bases in between. This CDR3 has 12 residues. The V gene's germline CDR1 is SGHRS and CDR2 YFSETQ. Written as DNA, the CDR3 is TGCGCCAGCAGGGTAGGGACCGATGAGCAGTTCTTC. This encodes CASRVGTDEQFF.

Only a few counts were recorded for this clonotype. The rearrangement joins TRBV7-9 to TRBJ2-7; maybe TRBD1 (5 bases). The germline gives CDR1 SEHNR, CDR2 FQNEAQ (reference sequence). The length of the CDR3 is 15 residues. Trimming took 7 bases from V and 3 from J, leaving 19 bases between them. CDR3 sequence (DNA): TGTGCCAGCACCAGCCCCGACAGAAGATTCTACGAGCAGTACTTC. It encodes CASTSPDRRFYEQYF.

This clonotype was picked up a small number of times. The DNA of the CDR3 is TGTGCCACCAGCAATAGCGTGGGCACAGATACGCAGTATTTT. Protein: CATSNSVGTDTQYF. The chain recombines TRBV15 with TRBJ2-3; possibly TRBD2 for D (5 bases). Germline V gene sequence: CDR1 LNHNV, CDR2 YYDKDF (reference sequence). Trimming shortened V by 4 bases and J by 1 base, and 9 bases separated the two germline ends. The CDR3 contains 14 residues.

The chain uses TRBV6-1 and TRBJ2-7, with D possibly being TRBD1 (6 bases). Germline assignment: CDR1 MNHNS and CDR2 SASEGT. The CDR3 consists of 13 residues. Between the trimmed V and J ends, which lost 7 bases and 4 bases, there was a span of 14 bases. CDR3 loop: CASTSARGYEQYF. CDR3 sequence (DNA): TGTGCCAGCACCTCTGCTAGGGGGTACGAGCAGTACTTC.

Note on this clonotype: One end of the junction varies from germline; a read error may be responsible. The gene calls are TRBV13 and TRBJ2-1; 13 bases map to TRBD2. The CDR3 sequence is 18 residues long. Germline V gene lookup returns CDR1 PRHDT and CDR2 FYEKMQ (reference sequence). For the CDR3, the DNA is TGTGCCAGCAGTTTAGGCTCACTAGCGGGAGGGCCCTACAATGAGCAGTTCTTC. Encoded protein: CASSLGSLAGGPYNEQFF. Full variable domain (rest looked up from reference TRBV13 and TRBJ2-1): AAGVIQSPRHLIKEKRETATLKCYPIPRHDTVYWYQQGPGQDPQFLISFYEKMQSDKGSIPDRFSAQQFSDYHSELNMSSLELGDSALYFCASSLGSLAGGPYNEQFFGPGTRLTVL.

The chain uses TRBV10-3 and TRBJ2-3; D is possibly TRBD1 (5 bases). With 3 bases removed from V and 2 bases from J, the gap between germline ends came to 6 bases. The CDR3 loop spans 13 amino acids. CDR1 is ENHRY and CDR2 is SYGVKD in the germline V gene. The CDR3: CAISEGATDTQYF. The CDR3 DNA reads as TGTGCCATCAGTGAAGGGGCCACAGATACGCAGTATTTT.

This clonotype was counted only a few times. CDR3 sequence reads: CASSQFGGRFDEQYF. The CDR3 DNA reads as TGTGCCAGCAGCCAATTTGGCGGGAGGTTTGACGAGCAGTACTTC. The J gene is TRBJ2-7, the V gene TRBV3-1, with 8 nucleotides matching TRBD2. With V trimmed by 2 bases and J by 5 bases, 8 bases remained unmatched. Germline V gives CDR1 LGHDT, CDR2 YNNKEL (reference sequence). This CDR3 contains 15 residues.

There are a few counts of this clonotype. J is TRBJ2-1 and V is TRBV27, with TRBD2 matching over 9 bases. Per germline, CDR1 MNHEY and CDR2 SMNVEV (reference sequence). With 6 bases clipped from V and 8 bases from J, the junction kept 8 bases outside the gene matches. This CDR3 has 14 amino acids. CDR3 nucleotide sequence: TGTGCCAGCAGACCGGGACTAGCCCTCCATGAGCAGTTCTTC. It specifies CASRPGLALHEQFF.

J is TRBJ2-4 and V is TRBV27; 11 nucleotides match TRBD2. V trimming: 5 bases; J trimming: 7 bases; junction bases outside the gene matches: 7. Germline V gene lookup returns CDR1 MNHEY and CDR2 SMNVEV (reference sequence). The CDR3 has 15 amino acids. The CDR3 coding sequence is TGTGCCAGCAGTCTTAGCGGGAGGGGATTGAACATTCAGTACTTC. Translating it yields CASSLSGRGLNIQYF.

Ten or more counts support this clonotype. The rearrangement links TRBV7-3 to TRBJ2-3, with 9 bases identical to TRBD2. The CDR3 sequence is 14 residues long. Germline CDR1 SGHTA, CDR2 FQGTGA. V gave up 5 bases and J gave up 2 bases; unmatched junction bases: 2. Written as DNA, the CDR3 is TGTGCCAGCAGCGTAGCGGGGGCCACAGATACGCAGTATTTT. The encoded protein is CASSVAGATDTQYF.

In this sample, this clonotype turned up a few times. The V call is TRBV27, the J call TRBJ2-1; D perhaps matches TRBD2 (6 bases). This CDR3 contains 12 residues. In germline, CDR1 is MNHEY, CDR2 SMNVEV (reference sequence). The V gene lost 0 bases and the J gene lost 13 bases, with 10 bases spanning the gap. The CDR3 DNA reads as TGTGCCAGCAGTTTATCGGCGGGATCTCAGTTCTTC. Translated: CASSLSAGSQFF.